This T cell receptor (beta chain) was observed in a study of T cell responses to AZD1222 COVID-19 vaccine. The assay was immunoSEQ multiplex PCR, and TCRdb's table has in-frame clones only and misses some. The data hold roughly 110,000 clones, with around 90% observed a single time. The CDR3 extends over 15 amino acids. The V gene's germline CDR1 is MNHEY and CDR2 SMNVEV (reference sequence). V dropped 7 bases and J dropped 7; count of bases not matched to a gene: 10. Study conclusions and caveats: Spike-specific TCR repertoires showed rising breadth and depth after two AZD1222 doses. Regions 160-218 and 743-854 dominated among vaccine-associated CD4 TCRs spanning spike. Donors were mostly white British, more females; clonal diversity possibly underestimated.

Turning to this clone: No antigen is known for it.

The TCR sequence derives from an adult in good health. The sequences come from peripheral blood, collected on day 0 of AZD1222 vaccination. The chain couples TRBV27 to TRBJ1-4, with 9 bases aligning to TRBD1. CDR3 protein: CASNLGDRVGEKLFF. The DNA for the CDR3 is TGTGCCAGCAATCTAGGGGACAGGGTCGGTGAAAAACTGTTTTTT.